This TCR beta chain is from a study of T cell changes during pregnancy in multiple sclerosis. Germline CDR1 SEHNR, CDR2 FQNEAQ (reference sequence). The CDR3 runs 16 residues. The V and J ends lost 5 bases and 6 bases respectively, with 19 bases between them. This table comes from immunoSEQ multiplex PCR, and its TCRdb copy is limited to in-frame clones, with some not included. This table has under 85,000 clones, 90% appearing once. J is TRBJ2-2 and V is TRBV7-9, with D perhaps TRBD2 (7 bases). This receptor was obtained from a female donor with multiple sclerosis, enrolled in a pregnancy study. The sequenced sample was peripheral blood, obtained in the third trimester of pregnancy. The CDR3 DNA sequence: TGTGCCAGCAGCGAGAGGGGGGGCAGGGTCCCCGGGGAGCTGTTTTTT. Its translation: CASSERGGRVPGELFF.